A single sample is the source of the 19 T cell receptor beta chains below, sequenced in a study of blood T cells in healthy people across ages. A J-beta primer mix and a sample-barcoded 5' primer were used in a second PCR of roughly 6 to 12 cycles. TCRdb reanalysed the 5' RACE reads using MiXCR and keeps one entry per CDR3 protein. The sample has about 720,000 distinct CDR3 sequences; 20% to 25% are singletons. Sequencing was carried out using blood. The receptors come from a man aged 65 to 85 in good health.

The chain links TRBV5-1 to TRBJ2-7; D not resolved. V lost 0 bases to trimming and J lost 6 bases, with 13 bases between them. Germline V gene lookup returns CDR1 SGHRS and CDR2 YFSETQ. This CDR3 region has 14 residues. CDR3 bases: TGCGCCAGCAGCTTGGCCAGGAAAGAAGGCGAGCAGTACTTC. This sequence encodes CASSLARKEGEQYF. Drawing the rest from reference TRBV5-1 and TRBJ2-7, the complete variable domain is KAGVTQTPRYLIKTRGQQVTLSCSPISGHRSVSWYQQTPGQGLQFLFEYFSETQRNKGNFPGRFSGRQFSNSRSEMNVSTLELGDSALYLCASSLARKEGEQYFGPGTRLTVT.

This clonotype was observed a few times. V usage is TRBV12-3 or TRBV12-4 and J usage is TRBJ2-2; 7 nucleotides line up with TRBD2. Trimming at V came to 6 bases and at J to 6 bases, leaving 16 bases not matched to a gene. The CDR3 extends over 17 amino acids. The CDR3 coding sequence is TGTGCCAGCAGATCGACTAGCTTCTCCACGACGTCCGGGGAGCTGTTTTTT. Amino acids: CASRSTSFSTTSGELFF.

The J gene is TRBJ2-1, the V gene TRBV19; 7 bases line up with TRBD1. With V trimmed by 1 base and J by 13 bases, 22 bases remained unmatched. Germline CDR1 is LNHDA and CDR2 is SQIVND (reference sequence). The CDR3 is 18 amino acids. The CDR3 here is CASSIVGTDFSTMYGQFF. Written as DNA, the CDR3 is TGTGCCAGTAGTATAGTCGGGACAGATTTTTCTACAATGTATGGACAGTTCTTC.

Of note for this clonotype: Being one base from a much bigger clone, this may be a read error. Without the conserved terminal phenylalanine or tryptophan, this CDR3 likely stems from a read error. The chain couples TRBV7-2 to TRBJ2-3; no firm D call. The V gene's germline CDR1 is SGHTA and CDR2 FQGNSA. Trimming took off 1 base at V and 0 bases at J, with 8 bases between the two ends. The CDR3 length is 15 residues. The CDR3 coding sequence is TGTGCCAGCAGCTTAGTGGGTGTAAGCACAGATACGCAGTATCTT. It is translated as CASSLVGVSTDTQYL.

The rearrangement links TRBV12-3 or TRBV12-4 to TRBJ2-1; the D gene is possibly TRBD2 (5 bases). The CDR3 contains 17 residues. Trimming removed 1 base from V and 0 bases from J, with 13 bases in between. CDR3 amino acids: CASSLGSGMGSYNEQFF. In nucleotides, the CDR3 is TGTGCCAGCAGTTTAGGTTCCGGGATGGGCTCCTACAATGAGCAGTTCTTC.

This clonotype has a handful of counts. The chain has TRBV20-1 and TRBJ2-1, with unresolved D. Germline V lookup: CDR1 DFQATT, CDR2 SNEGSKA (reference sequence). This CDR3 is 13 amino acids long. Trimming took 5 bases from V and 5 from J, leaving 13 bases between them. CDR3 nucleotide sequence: TGCAGTGCTTCCCTCCGAAGCAACAATGAGCAGTTCTTC. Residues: CSASLRSNNEQFF.

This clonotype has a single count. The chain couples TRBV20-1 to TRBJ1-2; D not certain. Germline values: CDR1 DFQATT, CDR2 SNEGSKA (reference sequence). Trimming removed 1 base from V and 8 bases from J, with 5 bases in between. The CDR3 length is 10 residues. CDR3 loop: CSARGAGYTF. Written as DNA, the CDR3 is TGCAGTGCTAGAGGGGCAGGCTACACCTTC.

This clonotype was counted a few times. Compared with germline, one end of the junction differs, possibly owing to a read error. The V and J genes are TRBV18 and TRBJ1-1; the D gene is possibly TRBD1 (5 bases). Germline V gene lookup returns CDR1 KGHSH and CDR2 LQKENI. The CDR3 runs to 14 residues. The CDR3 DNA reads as TGTGCCAGCTCACCGAGGGGATTGGTCACTGAAGCCTTCTTT. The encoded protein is CASSPRGLVTEAFF.

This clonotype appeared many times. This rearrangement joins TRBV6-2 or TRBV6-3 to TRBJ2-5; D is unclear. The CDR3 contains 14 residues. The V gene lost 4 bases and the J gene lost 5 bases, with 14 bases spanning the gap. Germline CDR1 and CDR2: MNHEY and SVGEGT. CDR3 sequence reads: CASSSLPRTETQYF. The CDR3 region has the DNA TGTGCCAGCAGTTCCCTGCCCCGAACGGAGACCCAGTACTTC.

The CDR3 sequence is CASRTGGTPQAFF. CDR3 coding DNA: TGTGCCAGCAGAACAGGGGGCACCCCTCAAGCTTTCTTT. V is TRBV28 and J is TRBJ1-1, with 9 bases aligning to TRBD1. With 6 bases clipped from V and 9 bases from J, the junction kept 8 bases outside the gene matches. This CDR3 contains 13 residues. Germline V gives CDR1 MDHEN, CDR2 SYDVKM.

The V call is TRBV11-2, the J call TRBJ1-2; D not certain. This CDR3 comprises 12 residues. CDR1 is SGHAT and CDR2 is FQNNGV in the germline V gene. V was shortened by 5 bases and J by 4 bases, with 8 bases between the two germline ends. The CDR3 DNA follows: TGTGCCAGCAGCGCCGGATTCTATGGCTACACCTTC. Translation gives CASSAGFYGYTF.

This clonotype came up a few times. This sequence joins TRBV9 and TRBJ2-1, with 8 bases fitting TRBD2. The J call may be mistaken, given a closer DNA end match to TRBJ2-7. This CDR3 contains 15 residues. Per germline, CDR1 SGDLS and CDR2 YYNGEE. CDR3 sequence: CASTAETSGTYEQYV. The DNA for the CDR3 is TGTGCCAGCACCGCTGAAACTAGCGGTACCTACGAGCAGTACGTC.

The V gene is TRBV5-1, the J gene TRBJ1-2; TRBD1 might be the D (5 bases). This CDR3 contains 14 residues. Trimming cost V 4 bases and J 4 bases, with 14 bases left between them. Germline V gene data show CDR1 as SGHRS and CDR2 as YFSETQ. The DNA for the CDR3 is TGCGCCAGCAGCGCGGGACTCGACTTCTATGGCTACACCTTC. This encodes CASSAGLDFYGYTF.

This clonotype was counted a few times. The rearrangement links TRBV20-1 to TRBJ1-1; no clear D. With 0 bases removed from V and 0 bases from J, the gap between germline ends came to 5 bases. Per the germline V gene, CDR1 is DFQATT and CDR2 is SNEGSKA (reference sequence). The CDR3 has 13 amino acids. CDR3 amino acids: CSARDRMNTEAFF. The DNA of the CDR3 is TGCAGTGCTAGAGACAGGATGAACACTGAAGCTTTCTTT.

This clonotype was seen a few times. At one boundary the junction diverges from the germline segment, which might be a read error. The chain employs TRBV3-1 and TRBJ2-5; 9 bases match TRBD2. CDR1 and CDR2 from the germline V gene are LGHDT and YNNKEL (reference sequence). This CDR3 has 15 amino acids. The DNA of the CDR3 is TGTGCCAGCAGCCAATTACCGGGGGCGGGGGGGGAGCAGTCCTTC. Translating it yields CASSQLPGAGGEQSF.

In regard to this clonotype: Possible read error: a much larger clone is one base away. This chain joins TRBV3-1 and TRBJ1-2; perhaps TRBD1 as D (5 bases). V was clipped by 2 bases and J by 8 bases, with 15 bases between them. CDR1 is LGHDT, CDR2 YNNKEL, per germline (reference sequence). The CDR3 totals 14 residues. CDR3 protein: CASSQPGPGQGYTF. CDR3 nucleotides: TGTGCCAGCAGCCAACCTGGTCCAGGGCAAGGCTACACCTTC.

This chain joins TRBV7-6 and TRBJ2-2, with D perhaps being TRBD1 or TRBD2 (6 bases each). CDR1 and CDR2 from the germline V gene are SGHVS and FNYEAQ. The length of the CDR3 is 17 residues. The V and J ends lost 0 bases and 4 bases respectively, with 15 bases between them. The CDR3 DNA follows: TGTGCCAGCAGCTTAGCGATTTATCGGGGGCTCACCGGGGAGCTGTTTTTT. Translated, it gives CASSLAIYRGLTGELFF.

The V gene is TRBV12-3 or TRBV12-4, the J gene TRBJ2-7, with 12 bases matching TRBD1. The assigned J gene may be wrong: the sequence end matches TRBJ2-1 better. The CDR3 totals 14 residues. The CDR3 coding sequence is TGTGCCAGCGAACCCGGGACAGGGGGCCGTGAGCAGTTCTTC. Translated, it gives CASEPGTGGREQFF.

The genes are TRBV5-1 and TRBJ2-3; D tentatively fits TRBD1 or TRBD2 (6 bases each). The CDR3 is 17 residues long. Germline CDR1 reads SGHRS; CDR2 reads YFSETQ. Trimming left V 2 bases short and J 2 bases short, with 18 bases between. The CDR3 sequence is CASSFLLGGPNTDTQYF. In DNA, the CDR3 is TGCGCCAGCAGCTTCCTTCTGGGGGGCCCCAACACAGATACGCAGTATTTT.